These 2 T cell receptor beta chains share one sample of origin, sequenced in a study of T cell responses to AZD1222 COVID-19 vaccine. Only in-frame clones appear in the TCRdb table, and some are missing; sequencing was by immunoSEQ multiplex PCR. The table lists approximately 65,000 clones, more than 70% of them singletons. The sequencing here drew on peripheral blood, taken on day 0 of AZD1222 vaccination. These receptors were taken from an adult in good health.

The rearrangement links TRBV30 to TRBJ1-5; TRBD1 matches 9 bases. The junction had 2 bases not matched to a gene; V was cut back by 2 bases and J by 0 bases. The germline V gene has CDR1 GTSNPN and CDR2 SVGIG (reference sequence). The CDR3 loop spans 15 amino acids. DNA of the CDR3: TGTGCCTGGAGTAGGACAGGGGATAGCAATCAGCCCCAGCATTTT. It codes for CAWSRTGDSNQPQHF. Filled out from reference TRBV30 and TRBJ1-5, the complete variable domain reads SQTIHQWPATLVQPVGSPLSLECTVEGTSNPNLYWYRQAAGRGLQLLFYSVGIGQISSEVPQNLSASRPQDRQFILSSKKLLLSDSGFYLCAWSRTGDSNQPQHFGDGTRLSIL.

The sample holds one count of this clone. The rearrangement joins TRBV19 to TRBJ1-6; 8 nucleotides agree with TRBD1. The CDR3 is 13 residues long. J lost 7 bases, V lost 8 bases, and 4 bases had no gene match. CDR1 LNHDA and CDR2 SQIVND come from the germline V gene (reference sequence). CDR3 coding DNA: TGTGCCAGTTCGGACAGGGAAAATTCACCCCTCCACTTT. It translates to CASSDRENSPLHF. Full variable domain (outside the CDR3, taken from reference TRBV19 and TRBJ1-6): DGGITQSPKYLFRKEGQNVTLSCEQNLNHDAMYWYRQDPGQGLRLIYYSQIVNDFQKGDIAEGYSVSREKKESFPLTVTSAQKNPTAFYLCASSDRENSPLHFGNGTRLTVT.